Listed here are 21 T cell receptor beta chains from one sample, sequenced in a study of OX40 agonist ivuxolimab in advanced cancers. The repertoire was sequenced with immunoSEQ multiplex PCR; TCRdb's copy has only in-frame clones and lacks some. The sample has about 78,000 clones, around 87% seen once. The specimen comprised CD4+ or CD8+ T cells sorted from blood, sampled in a trial of the OX40 agonist ivuxolimab. These TCRs come from an adult with an advanced solid tumor such as melanoma, head and neck, liver or kidney cancer.

The chain joins TRBV7-2 to TRBJ2-1; D gene unclear. Germline V CDR1 and CDR2: SGHTA, FQGNSA. V lost 5 bases and J 4 bases, leaving 3 bases between the germline ends. The CDR3 sequence is 11 residues long. The CDR3 protein is CASSEYNEQFF. CDR3 DNA: TGTGCCAGCAGCGAATACAATGAGCAGTTCTTC.

The chain combines TRBV5-1 with TRBJ2-7, with D uncertain. This CDR3 has 15 residues. V lost 2 bases and J 0 bases, leaving 12 bases between the germline ends. Germline loops: CDR1 SGHRS, CDR2 YFSETQ. The CDR3 sequence: CASSLGHGSSYEQYF. The CDR3 DNA reads TGCGCCAGCAGCTTAGGGCACGGAAGCTCCTACGAGCAGTACTTC. Full variable domain (remainder filled in from reference TRBV5-1 and TRBJ2-7): KAGVTQTPRYLIKTRGQQVTLSCSPISGHRSVSWYQQTPGQGLQFLFEYFSETQRNKGNFPGRFSGRQFSNSRSEMNVSTLELGDSALYLCASSLGHGSSYEQYFGPGTRLTVT.

The chain has TRBV7-6 and TRBJ2-7; 12 bases are shared with TRBD1. The CDR3 totals 13 residues. Germline assignment: CDR1 SGHVS and CDR2 FNYEAQ. V was pared by 5 bases and J by 6 bases, with 2 bases of the junction left unmatched. The CDR3 reads CASSRDRGREQYF. The DNA for the CDR3 is TGTGCCAGCAGCCGGGACAGGGGGCGCGAGCAGTACTTC.

The chain has TRBV23-1 and TRBJ2-7, with a weak D call TRBD1 (6 bases). TRBV23-1 is an ORF, with its function uncertain. The CDR3 loop spans 15 amino acids. Trimming removed 1 base from V and 3 bases from J, with 13 bases in between. The CDR3 reads CASSQFTGQFYEQYF. Here the CDR3 DNA reads TGCGCCAGCAGTCAATTTACGGGACAATTCTACGAGCAGTACTTC.

The chain couples TRBV5-1 to TRBJ2-1; D gene uncertain. Germline lookup yields CDR1 SGHRS and CDR2 YFSETQ. This CDR3 has 18 amino acids. V shed 7 bases and J shed 1 base, with 24 bases lying between them. The CDR3 reads CASGVWASTSLSYNEQFF. CDR3 DNA: TGCGCCAGCGGGGTCTGGGCGTCAACCAGTTTGTCCTACAATGAGCAGTTCTTC.

The chain combines TRBV21-1 with TRBJ2-7; the DNA was not used to check the table's D call, TRBD2. TRBV21-1 is a documented pseudogene. The CDR3 consists of 12 residues. CDR3 nucleotide sequence: TGTGCCAGGAGCACCCCCGAGCACGAGCAGTACTTC. This gives the protein CARSTPEHEQYF.

The rearrangement joins TRBV9 to TRBJ1-2; D possibly corresponds to TRBD1 (5 bases). This CDR3 has 15 amino acids. Germline V gene sequence: CDR1 SGDLS, CDR2 YYNGEE. V lost 0 bases and J lost 3, with 12 bases in between. CDR3 sequence reads: CASSVVVRADYGYTF. The CDR3 DNA is TGTGCCAGCAGCGTAGTCGTCAGGGCCGACTATGGCTACACCTTC.

This clone was counted a single time. The rearrangement joins TRBV4-3 to TRBJ2-3, with no clear D. This CDR3 has 15 amino acids. The germline CDR1 and CDR2 sequences are LGHNA and YSLEER. Trimming left V 0 bases short and J 0 bases short, with 7 bases between. CDR3 bases: TGCGCCAGCAGCCAAGAATCTAGGAGCACAGATACGCAGTATTTT. This codes for CASSQESRSTDTQYF.

The chain has TRBV2 and TRBJ2-7; 10 positions match TRBD1. Germline assignment: CDR1 SNHLY and CDR2 FYNNEI. The CDR3 has 13 amino acids. With 7 bases clipped from V and 2 bases from J, the junction kept 2 bases outside the gene matches. For the CDR3, the DNA is TGTGCCAGCACCGGGACAGGGGCCTACGAGCAGTACTTC. This gives the protein CASTGTGAYEQYF.

The V call is TRBV28, the J call TRBJ2-5; 7 bases are a match to TRBD2. The CDR3 loop spans 15 amino acids. Germline CDR1 MDHEN, CDR2 SYDVKM. V dropped 4 bases and J dropped 7; count of bases not matched to a gene: 12. In DNA form, the CDR3 reads TGTGCCAGCAGTTCTAGAAGCGGGATGGGCGGGACCCAGTACTTC. This codes for CASSSRSGMGGTQYF.

The V and J genes are TRBV19 and TRBJ1-1, with D perhaps TRBD1 (5 bases). CDR1 LNHDA and CDR2 SQIVND come from the germline V gene (reference sequence). V lost 2 bases, J lost 2 bases, and 6 bases lay in between. The CDR3 is made up of 13 amino acids. The CDR3 reads CASSIQGNTEAFF. As DNA, the CDR3 is TGTGCCAGTAGTATACAGGGCAACACTGAAGCTTTCTTT.

The chain recombines TRBV5-4 with TRBJ2-7, with D uncertain. The CDR3 has 16 amino acids. Trimming removed 2 bases from V and 7 bases from J, with 22 bases in between. Germline loops: CDR1 SGHNT, CDR2 YYREEE (reference sequence). CDR3 in DNA: TGTGCCAGCAGCTTAGTCCAAGGAGTGCCCTACGTGGAGCAGTACTTC. Amino acid sequence: CASSLVQGVPYVEQYF.

The V call is TRBV5-8, the J call TRBJ1-2; the match to TRBD1 covers 7 bases. The CDR3 has 17 residues. CDR1 and CDR2 from the germline V gene are SGHTS and YDEGEE. V lost 1 base, J lost 1 base, and 10 bases stayed unmatched. CDR3 loop: CASSLPGTEIFNYGYTF. In DNA form, the CDR3 reads TGTGCCAGCAGCTTGCCCGGGACAGAGATATTTAACTATGGCTACACCTTC.

The J gene is TRBJ1-2, the V gene TRBV18; 9 nucleotides line up with TRBD1. Unmatched junction bases numbered 4, after V lost 6 bases and J lost 2 bases. CDR1 is KGHSH and CDR2 is LQKENI in the germline V gene. The CDR3 extends over 14 amino acids. Written as DNA, the CDR3 is TGTGCCAGCTCCCCGGACAGGGGAAACTATGGCTACACCTTC. It is translated as CASSPDRGNYGYTF.

The chain couples TRBV19 to TRBJ2-1; 9 bases match TRBD2. The CDR3 consists of 14 residues. The ends lost 5 bases at V and 9 bases at J; junction bases unmatched: 8. Per germline, CDR1 LNHDA and CDR2 SQIVND (reference sequence). Written as DNA, the CDR3 is TGTGCCAGTAGTCCCGGCGGGAGGGCGGCTGAGCAGTTCTTC. It is translated as CASSPGGRAAEQFF.

The rearrangement uses TRBV28 and TRBJ1-5; maybe TRBD1 (5 bases). The CDR3 runs to 15 residues. Germline lookup yields CDR1 MDHEN and CDR2 SYDVKM. Deletions cut 6 bases from V and 0 bases from J, with 12 bases between. The CDR3 spells CASSMGTASNQPQHF. The CDR3 coding sequence is TGTGCCAGCAGCATGGGGACCGCTAGCAATCAGCCCCAGCATTTT.

This clone was observed a few times. CDR3 loop: CASTGGANIQYF. The CDR3 nucleotides read TGTGCCAGCACGGGGGGTGCGAACATTCAGTACTTC. The chain combines TRBV27 with TRBJ2-4; 7 nucleotides line up with TRBD2. Germline CDR1 reads MNHEY; CDR2 reads SMNVEV (reference sequence). The CDR3 has 12 amino acids. The J segment lost 7 bases and the V segment lost 7 bases, leaving 4 bases of the junction unmatched.

The chain is built from TRBV6-5 and TRBJ1-2, with 9 bases that match TRBD1. Germline CDR1 MNHEY, CDR2 SVGAGI. After removal of 2 bases from V and 10 bases from J, the junction contained 11 bases not matched to a gene. This CDR3 region has 15 residues. CDR3: CASSYPPRTGEVYTF. CDR3 nucleotide sequence: TGTGCCAGCAGTTACCCGCCTCGGACAGGGGAAGTCTACACCTTC.

The count of this clone is one. The J gene is TRBJ1-3, the V gene TRBV6-6; D unclear. V lost 4 bases, J lost 4 bases, and 5 bases lay in between. Germline V lookup: CDR1 MNHNY, CDR2 SVGAGI (reference sequence). The CDR3 has 12 residues. In nucleotides, the CDR3 is TGTGCCAGCAGTTCCCCCGGAAACACCATATATTTT. Amino acids: CASSSPGNTIYF.

The rearrangement links TRBV19 to TRBJ2-3; 10 bases fit TRBD1. Germline V lookup: CDR1 LNHDA, CDR2 SQIVND (reference sequence). V trimming: 6 bases; J trimming: 2 bases; junction bases outside the gene matches: 2. The CDR3 runs 14 residues. DNA of the CDR3: TGTGCCAGTAGGGACAGGGGGTCCACAGATACGCAGTATTTT. This sequence encodes CASRDRGSTDTQYF.

The chain uses TRBV7-2 and TRBJ1-1; D uncertain. The germline gives CDR1 SGHTA, CDR2 FQGNSA. The CDR3 runs 13 residues. Trimming removed 5 bases from V and 0 bases from J, with 7 bases in between. This chain's CDR3 is CASSPTMNTEAFF. In DNA form, the CDR3 reads TGTGCCAGCAGCCCGACTATGAACACTGAAGCTTTCTTT.